One sample yielded the 14 T cell receptor beta chains listed below, sequenced in a study of CD8 T cells in Susac syndrome. Reverse transcription of roughly 0.5 to 1 ug RNA was carried out with random hexamers. Each CDR3 protein gets one entry after TCRdb re-called the immunoSEQ multiplex PCR reads with MiXCR. This table holds tens of thousands of distinct CDR3 sequences, around 94% found once. Sequenced input: CD8+ T cells from PBMCs. The receptors here all came from a human donor in good health.

V gene TRBV7-2 combines with J gene TRBJ1-3; no definite D call. Germline CDR1 reads SGHTA; CDR2 reads FQGNSA. Between the trimmed V and J ends, which lost 3 bases and 0 bases, there was a span of 9 bases. The CDR3 has 15 residues. CDR3 region: CASSLTGLSGNTIYF. CDR3 nucleotide sequence: TGTGCCAGCAGCTTGACGGGTCTCTCTGGAAACACCATATATTTT.

The chain uses TRBV29-1 and TRBJ1-3; D ambiguous. The CDR3 length is 12 residues. The V end was cut by 4 bases, the J end by 3 bases, with 7 bases between. From germline, CDR1 is SQVTM and CDR2 ANQGSEA. Written as DNA, the CDR3 is TGCAGCGTTGGTGGGGTTGGAAACACCATATATTTT. It specifies CSVGGVGNTIYF.

The V and J genes are TRBV11-2 and TRBJ2-7; D call uncertain. The CDR3 has 15 residues. Germline V gene data show CDR1 as SGHAT and CDR2 as FQNNGV. Trimming left V 0 bases short and J 0 bases short, with 9 bases between. The CDR3 loop is CASSLDGPGSYEQYF. The CDR3 bases are TGTGCCAGCAGCTTAGATGGGCCTGGCTCCTACGAGCAGTACTTC. The full variable domain, completed using reference TRBV11-2 and TRBJ2-7, is EAGVAQSPRYKIIEKRQSVAFWCNPISGHATLYWYQQILGQGPKLLIQFQNNGVVDDSQLPKDRFSAERLKGVDSTLKIQPAKLEDSAVYLCASSLDGPGSYEQYFGPGTRLTVT.

The V call is TRBV13, the J call TRBJ2-4; 10 positions agree with TRBD1. The CDR3 is made up of 15 amino acids. The germline V gene has CDR1 PRHDT and CDR2 FYEKMQ (reference sequence). After removal of 5 bases from V and 7 bases from J, the junction contained 8 bases not matched to a gene. In nucleotides, the CDR3 is TGTGCCAGCAGCCCGACCGGGACAGGGGACAACATTCAGTACTTC. It yields the protein CASSPTGTGDNIQYF.

This chain uses TRBV20-1 with TRBJ2-7; D gene unclear. Between the trimmed V and J ends, which lost 2 bases and 3 bases, there was a span of 14 bases. Per the germline V gene, CDR1 is DFQATT and CDR2 is SNEGSKA (reference sequence). The CDR3 sequence is 14 residues long. CDR3: CSARHVSRSYEQYF. In DNA form, the CDR3 reads TGCAGTGCTAGACACGTTTCTCGAAGCTACGAGCAGTACTTC.

The chain couples TRBV15 to TRBJ1-2; D is perhaps TRBD1 (6 bases). This CDR3 is 13 amino acids long. V was trimmed by 3 bases and J by 4 bases, leaving 9 bases between them. Germline V CDR1 and CDR2: LNHNV, YYDKDF (reference sequence). As DNA, the CDR3 is TGTGCCACCAGCAGCAGGGGCGGCTATGGCTACACCTTC. Translating it yields CATSSRGGYGYTF.

The V gene is TRBV4-1, the J gene TRBJ2-7; D might be TRBD1 or TRBD2, each matching 5 bases. This CDR3 region has 17 residues. The germline V and J ends were trimmed by 1 base and 0 bases, with 16 bases remaining between them. CDR1 is MGHRA and CDR2 is YSYEKL in the germline V gene. CDR3 sequence: CASSQAPQGEISYEQYF. CDR3 DNA sequence: TGCGCCAGCAGCCAAGCACCCCAGGGAGAAATCTCCTACGAGCAGTACTTC.

V is TRBV5-6 and J is TRBJ2-4; D not resolved. The length of the CDR3 is 16 residues. CDR1 and CDR2 (germline): SGHDT, YYEEEE. V dropped 2 bases and J dropped 0 bases, with 12 bases sitting between them. In nucleotides, the CDR3 is TGTGCCAGCAGCTTTGGCACAGCCCTAGCCAAAAACATTCAGTACTTC. This translates into CASSFGTALAKNIQYF.

This sequence joins TRBV3-1 and TRBJ2-7; 13 nucleotides match TRBD2. Trimming cost V 5 bases and J 2 bases; bases outside gene matches: 6. CDR3 length equals 16 residues. CDR1 LGHDT and CDR2 YNNKEL come from the germline V gene (reference sequence). CDR3 nucleotides: TGTGCCAGCAGCTTCGGGACTAGCGGGGAGCCCTACGAGCAGTACTTC. Protein sequence: CASSFGTSGEPYEQYF.

The rearrangement joins TRBV7-9 to TRBJ2-7; D is perhaps TRBD2 (5 bases). V lost 6 bases and J 3 bases, leaving 15 bases between the germline ends. The CDR3 is 14 amino acids. Germline CDR1 and CDR2: SEHNR and FQNEAQ (reference sequence). The CDR3 here is CASSSAPSGYEQYF. DNA of the CDR3: TGTGCCAGCAGTTCCGCGCCCAGCGGCTACGAGCAGTACTTC.

This chain joins TRBV7-9 and TRBJ1-2; D unresolved. Germline V gene sequence: CDR1 SEHNR, CDR2 FQNEAQ (reference sequence). The CDR3 extends over 13 amino acids. The germline V and J ends were trimmed by 7 bases and 4 bases, with 13 bases remaining between them. CDR3 amino acids: CASTPSRVYGYTF. CDR3 DNA: TGTGCCAGCACCCCCTCGCGCGTCTATGGCTACACCTTC.

The gene calls are TRBV5-6 and TRBJ2-3, with D perhaps matching TRBD1 (6 bases). The CDR3 extends over 16 amino acids. V dropped 2 bases and J dropped 0 bases, with 13 bases sitting between them. CDR1 SGHDT and CDR2 YYEEEE come from the germline V gene. The CDR3 nucleotides read TGTGCCAGCAGCTTAGTGGGGGCCTCTAGCACAGATACGCAGTATTTT. The encoded protein is CASSLVGASSTDTQYF. Based on the CDR3 plus reference TRBV5-6 and TRBJ2-3, the full variable domain is DAGVTQSPTHLIKTRGQQVTLRCSPKSGHDTVSWYQQALGQGPQFIFQYYEEEERQRGNFPDRFSGHQFPNYSSELNVNALLLGDSALYLCASSLVGASSTDTQYFGPGTRLTVL.

The genes are TRBV6-4 and TRBJ1-1; D remains ambiguous. V lost 3 bases to trimming and J lost 1 base, with 9 bases between them. The CDR3 loop spans 14 amino acids. From germline, CDR1 is MRHNA and CDR2 SNTAGT. For the CDR3, the DNA is TGTGCCAGCAGTGATTCTGACGAGAACACTGAAGCTTTCTTT. Translation gives CASSDSDENTEAFF.

This chain connects TRBV12-5 to TRBJ2-3; D may be TRBD2 (5 bases). The CDR3 spans 12 residues. Germline values: CDR1 LGHNT, CDR2 FRNRAP. Trimming left V 6 bases short and J 9 bases short, with 13 bases between. CDR3 sequence reads: CASGDSSGTQYF. For the CDR3, the DNA is TGTGCTAGTGGGGACTCGTCGGGGACGCAGTATTTT.